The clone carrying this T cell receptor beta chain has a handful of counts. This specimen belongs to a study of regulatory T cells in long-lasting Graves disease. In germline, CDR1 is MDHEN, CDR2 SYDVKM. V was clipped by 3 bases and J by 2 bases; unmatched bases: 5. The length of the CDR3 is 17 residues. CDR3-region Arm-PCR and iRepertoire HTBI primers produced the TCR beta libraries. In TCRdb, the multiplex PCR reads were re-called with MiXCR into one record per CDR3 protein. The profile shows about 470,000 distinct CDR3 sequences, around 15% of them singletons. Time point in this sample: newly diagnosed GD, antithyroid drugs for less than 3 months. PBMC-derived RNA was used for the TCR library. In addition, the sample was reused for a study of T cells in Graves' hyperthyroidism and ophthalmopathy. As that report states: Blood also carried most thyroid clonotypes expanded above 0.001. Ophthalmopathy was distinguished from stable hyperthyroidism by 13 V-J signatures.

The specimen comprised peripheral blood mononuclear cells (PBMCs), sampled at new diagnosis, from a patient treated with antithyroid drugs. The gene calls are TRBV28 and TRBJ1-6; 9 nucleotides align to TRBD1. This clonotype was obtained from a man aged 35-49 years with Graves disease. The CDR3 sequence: CASSFLTGGTYNSPLHF. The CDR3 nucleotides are TGTGCCAGCAGTTTCCTTACAGGGGGCACCTATAATTCACCCCTCCACTTT.